Shown below are 13 T cell receptor beta chains from a single sample sequenced in a study of molecular identifiers for immune sequencing clone quantification. TCRdb re-called the PCR reads through MiXCR, storing one row per CDR3 protein. The table records over 550,000 distinct CDR3 sequences, around 25% of them present only once. Sequenced input: naive CD8+ T cells from blood, with Jurkat cell RNA spiked in. As to subset: FACS-sorted CD8+CD4-CCR7+CD45RA+ naive T cells. These TCRs come from a human donor in good health. Some libraries in this study had Jurkat cell RNA spiked in.

J is TRBJ1-3 and V is TRBV4-3; D gene uncertain. Germline lookup yields CDR1 LGHNA and CDR2 YSLEER. Trimming left V 0 bases short and J 1 base short, with 10 bases between. The CDR3 is 16 amino acids. CDR3 sequence: CASSQDLPWSGNTIYF. CDR3 coding DNA: TGCGCCAGCAGCCAAGATCTGCCCTGGTCTGGAAACACCATATATTTT.

Notes on this clonotype: A single base separates this from a much larger clone, so it may be a read error. The chain carries TRBV7-6 and TRBJ2-4; D is possibly TRBD2 (6 bases). Germline values: CDR1 SGHVS, CDR2 FNYEAQ. The CDR3 consists of 13 residues. CDR3 sequence: CACSSGGLAPQYF. The CDR3 DNA reads TGTGCCTGCAGCTCCGGGGGTCTGGCCCCTCAGTACTTC.

This chain links TRBV6-2 or TRBV6-3 with TRBJ1-1; D not certain. This CDR3 spans 16 amino acids. Trimming removed 0 bases at V and 2 bases at J, with 13 bases between. Germline V gene data show CDR1 as MNHEY and CDR2 as SVGEGT. The CDR3 here is CASSYSFSGVNTEAFF. The CDR3 DNA reads as TGTGCCAGCAGTTACTCGTTCTCAGGAGTAAACACTGAAGCTTTCTTT.

Worth noting for this clonotype: One end of the junction varies from germline; a read error may be responsible. The chain couples TRBV13 to TRBJ2-4; D may be TRBD2 (5 bases). CDR3 length: 16 residues. The germline V gene encodes CDR1 PRHDT and CDR2 FYEKMQ (reference sequence). The DNA for the CDR3 is TGTGCCAGCAGCCCGATGGGGAGTTTAGCCAAAAGCATTCAGTACTTC. Protein product: CASSPMGSLAKSIQYF.

The gene calls are TRBV27 and TRBJ2-1; 7 bases align to TRBD1. CDR1 is MNHEY and CDR2 is SMNVEV in the germline V gene (reference sequence). The J segment lost 2 bases and the V segment lost 2 bases, leaving 3 bases of the junction unmatched. This CDR3 region has 15 residues. This CDR3 reads CASSLRDSAYNEQFF. CDR3 nucleotide sequence: TGTGCCAGCAGTTTACGGGACAGCGCCTACAATGAGCAGTTCTTC.

Turning to this clonotype: This may arise from a read error, as a much more abundant clone is one base away. CDR3 in DNA: TGCAGTGCTAGAGGAAAGGCCAGGTATACTAACACTGAAGCTTTCTTT. Residues: CSARGKARYTNTEAFF. V is TRBV20-1 and J is TRBJ1-1; D unclear. Trimming removed 1 base from V and 2 bases from J, with 17 bases in between. Germline lookup yields CDR1 DFQATT and CDR2 SNEGSKA (reference sequence). The CDR3 length is 16 residues.

The table lists this clonotype with a few counts. A read error may be the cause here, since a much bigger clone is one base away. CDR3 bases: TGTGCCAGCAACTCTGCTAGCACAGATACGCAGTATTTT. The encoded protein is CASNSASTDTQYF. This chain connects TRBV7-9 to TRBJ2-3; D gene uncertain. CDR3 length: 13 residues. CDR1 is SEHNR, CDR2 FQNEAQ, per germline (reference sequence). With 7 bases removed from V and 0 bases from J, the gap between germline ends came to 8 bases.

The rearrangement links TRBV19 to TRBJ2-2; TRBD2 agrees at 14 bases. The CDR3 is made up of 19 amino acids. Germline V CDR1 and CDR2: LNHDA, SQIVND (reference sequence). J gave up 6 bases and V 2 bases, and 11 bases lay outside the gene matches. The CDR3 region is CASSITPGLAGDEPGELFF. As DNA, the CDR3 is TGTGCCAGTAGTATAACCCCGGGACTAGCGGGGGATGAGCCCGGGGAGCTGTTTTTT.

Turning to this clonotype: At one of its ends the junction is not consistent with the germline gene, which may arise from a read error. The chain couples TRBV9 to TRBJ2-1; perhaps TRBD2 as D (5 bases). Per the germline V gene, CDR1 is SGDLS and CDR2 is YYNGEE. The CDR3 covers 16 residues. The CDR3 region is CGSGVEVLSSYNEQFF. The CDR3 region has the DNA TGTGGCAGCGGCGTAGAAGTCCTGAGCTCCTACAATGAGCAGTTCTTC.

This chain uses TRBV7-9 with TRBJ1-2; D might be TRBD1 (5 bases). The germline V gene encodes CDR1 SEHNR and CDR2 FQNEAQ (reference sequence). CDR3 length: 16 amino acids. Trimming removed 5 bases at V and 0 bases at J, with 16 bases between. The CDR3 DNA sequence: TGTGCCAGCAGCCCAATGGGGCGGGAAGCTAACTATGGCTACACCTTC. Its protein is CASSPMGREANYGYTF.

This clonotype was seen many times. The CDR3 coding sequence is TGTGCCAGCAGCCGGACAGGGGGTAGCGACGCTGAAGCTTTCTTT. Translation: CASSRTGGSDAEAFF. This chain uses TRBV7-9 with TRBJ1-1; TRBD1 matches 10 bases. Trimming cost V 5 bases and J 6 bases; bases outside gene matches: 9. This CDR3 region has 15 residues. Germline V gene sequence: CDR1 SEHNR, CDR2 FQNEAQ (reference sequence). Looking up the rest from reference TRBV7-9 and TRBJ1-1 gives the full variable domain: DTGVSQNPRHKITKRGQNVTFRCDPISEHNRLYWYRQTLGQGPEFLTYFQNEAQLEKSRLLSDRFSAERPKGSFSTLEIQRTEQGDSAMYLCASSRTGGSDAEAFFGQGTRLTVV.

This chain joins TRBV6-4 and TRBJ2-3; D is ambiguous. Germline V gene sequence: CDR1 MRHNA, CDR2 SNTAGT. Trimming stripped 0 bases from V and 5 bases from J, with 6 bases between. This CDR3 is built from 13 residues. The CDR3 loop is CASSDSPLDTQYF. The CDR3 coding sequence is TGTGCCAGCAGTGACTCCCCCCTAGATACGCAGTATTTT.

CDR3 nucleotide sequence: TGTGCCTGGACTTCGGCACACTTTGAGACCCAGTACTTC. It is translated as CAWTSAHFETQYF. J is TRBJ2-5 and V is TRBV30; D gene unclear. Germline lookup yields CDR1 GTSNPN and CDR2 SVGIG (reference sequence). V lost 4 bases and J lost 5, with 14 bases in between. This CDR3 spans 13 amino acids.